This T cell receptor (beta chain) was obtained from a study of monozygotic twins with inflammatory bowel disease. This CDR3 spans 15 amino acids. Germline loops: CDR1 SGHTA, CDR2 FQGNSA. As concerns this clonotype: The antigen is not known.

General study results and limits: Lower sharing of clonotypes with other individuals was seen in IBD patients than in healthy twins. This was most marked in patients showing signs of disease activity.

Researchers ran eight separate cDNA reactions for each sample. TCRdb re-called the 5' RACE reads; one entry per CDR3 protein, DNA not given. In total, the table holds around 190,000 distinct CDR3 sequences. This TCR was recovered from a human donor with ulcerative colitis or Crohn's disease, or a healthy co-twin of an affected twin (not recorded which). Source material: blood. This chain joins TRBV7-2 and TRBJ1-6; the D call from TCRdb, TRBD1, cannot be confirmed without DNA. The CDR3 protein is CASSGGQGVGSPLHF.